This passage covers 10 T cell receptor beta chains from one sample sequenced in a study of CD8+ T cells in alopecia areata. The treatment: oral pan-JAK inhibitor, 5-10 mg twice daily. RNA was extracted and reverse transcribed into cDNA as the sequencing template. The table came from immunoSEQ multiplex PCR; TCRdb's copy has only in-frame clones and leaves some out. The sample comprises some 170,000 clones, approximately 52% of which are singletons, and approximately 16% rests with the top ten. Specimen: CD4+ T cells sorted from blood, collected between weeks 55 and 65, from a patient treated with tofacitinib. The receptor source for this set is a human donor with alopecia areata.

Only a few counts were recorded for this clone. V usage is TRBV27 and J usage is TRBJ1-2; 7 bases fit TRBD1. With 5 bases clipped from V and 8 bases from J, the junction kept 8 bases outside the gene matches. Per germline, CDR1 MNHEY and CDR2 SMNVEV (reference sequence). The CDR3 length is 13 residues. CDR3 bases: TGTGCCAGCAGTCTCCGGACGACAGGGGGCTACACCTTC. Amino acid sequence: CASSLRTTGGYTF.

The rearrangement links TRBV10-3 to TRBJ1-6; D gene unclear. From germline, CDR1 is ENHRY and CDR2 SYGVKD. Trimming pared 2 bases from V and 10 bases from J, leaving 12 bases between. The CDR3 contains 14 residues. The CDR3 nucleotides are TGTGCCATCAGTGAGCTGGGGAGGAGGTCACCCCTCCACTTT. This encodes CAISELGRRSPLHF.

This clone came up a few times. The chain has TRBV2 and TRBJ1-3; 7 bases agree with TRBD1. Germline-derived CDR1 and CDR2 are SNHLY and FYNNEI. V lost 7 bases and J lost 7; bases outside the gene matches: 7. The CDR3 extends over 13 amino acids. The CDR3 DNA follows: TGTGCCAGCACGGAGGACAGGCTTAACACCATATATTTT. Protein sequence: CASTEDRLNTIYF. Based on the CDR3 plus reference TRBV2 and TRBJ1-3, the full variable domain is EPEVTQTPSHQVTQMGQEVILRCVPISNHLYFYWYRQILGQKVEFLVSFYNNEISEKSEIFDDQFSVERPDGSNFTLKIRSTKLEDSAMYFCASTEDRLNTIYFGEGSWLTVV.

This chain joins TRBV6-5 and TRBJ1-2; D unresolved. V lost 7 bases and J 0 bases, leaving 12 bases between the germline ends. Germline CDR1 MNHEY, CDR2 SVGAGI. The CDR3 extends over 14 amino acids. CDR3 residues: CASNPRAANYGYTF. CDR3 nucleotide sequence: TGTGCCAGCAACCCGAGGGCAGCTAACTATGGCTACACCTTC.

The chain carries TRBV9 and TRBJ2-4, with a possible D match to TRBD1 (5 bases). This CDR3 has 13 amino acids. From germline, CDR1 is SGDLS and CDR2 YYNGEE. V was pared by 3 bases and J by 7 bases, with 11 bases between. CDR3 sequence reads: CASSGREFNIQYF. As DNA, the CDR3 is TGTGCCAGCAGCGGCAGGGAATTTAACATTCAGTACTTC. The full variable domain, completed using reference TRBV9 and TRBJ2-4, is DSGVTQTPKHLITATGQRVTLRCSPRSGDLSVYWYQQSLDQGLQFLIQYYNGEERAKGNILERFSAQQFPDLHSELNLSSLELGDSALYFCASSGREFNIQYFGAGTRLSVL.

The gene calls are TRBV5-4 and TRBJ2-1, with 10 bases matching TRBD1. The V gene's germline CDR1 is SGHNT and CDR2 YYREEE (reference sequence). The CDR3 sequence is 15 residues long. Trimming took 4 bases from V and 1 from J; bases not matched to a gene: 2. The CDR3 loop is CASSGDRGSYNEQFF. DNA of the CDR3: TGTGCCAGCAGCGGGGACAGGGGATCCTACAATGAGCAGTTCTTC.

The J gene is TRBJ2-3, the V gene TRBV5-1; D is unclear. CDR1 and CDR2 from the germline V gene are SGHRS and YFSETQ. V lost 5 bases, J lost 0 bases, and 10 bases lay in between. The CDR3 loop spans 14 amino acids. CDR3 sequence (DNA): TGCGCCAGCAGACCAGGTACTAGCACAGATACGCAGTATTTT. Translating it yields CASRPGTSTDTQYF. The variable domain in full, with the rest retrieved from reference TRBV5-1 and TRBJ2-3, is KAGVTQTPRYLIKTRGQQVTLSCSPISGHRSVSWYQQTPGQGLQFLFEYFSETQRNKGNFPGRFSGRQFSNSRSEMNVSTLELGDSALYLCASRPGTSTDTQYFGPGTRLTVL.

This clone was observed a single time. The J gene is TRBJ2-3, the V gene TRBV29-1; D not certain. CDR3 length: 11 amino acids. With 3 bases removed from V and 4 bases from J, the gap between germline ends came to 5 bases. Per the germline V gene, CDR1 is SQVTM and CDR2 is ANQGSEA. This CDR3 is CSVDSPDTQYF. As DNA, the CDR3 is TGCAGCGTTGACTCCCCAGATACGCAGTATTTT.

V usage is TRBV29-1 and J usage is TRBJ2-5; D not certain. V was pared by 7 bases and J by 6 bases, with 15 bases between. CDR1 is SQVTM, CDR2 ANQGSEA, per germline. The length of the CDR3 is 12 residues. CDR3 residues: CSARTSRQTQYF. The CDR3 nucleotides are TGCAGCGCCCGGACGTCTCGACAGACCCAGTACTTC. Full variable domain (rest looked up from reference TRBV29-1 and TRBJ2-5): SAVISQKPSRDICQRGTSLTIQCQVDSQVTMMFWYRQQPGQSLTLIATANQGSEATYESGFVIDKFPISRPNLTFSTLTVSNMSPEDSSIYLCSARTSRQTQYFGPGTRLLVL.

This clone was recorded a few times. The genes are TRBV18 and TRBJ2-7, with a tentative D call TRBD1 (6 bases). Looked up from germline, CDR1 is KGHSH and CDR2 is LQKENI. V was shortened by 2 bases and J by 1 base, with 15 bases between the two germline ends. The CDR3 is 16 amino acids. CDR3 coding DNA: TGTGCCAGCTCACCATTAGCACAGGGTTTGTCCTACGAGCAGTACTTC. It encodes CASSPLAQGLSYEQYF.